A selection of T cell receptor beta chains follows, all from one sample in a study of shared clonotypes between healthy human individuals. This table comes from immunoSEQ multiplex PCR, and its TCRdb copy is limited to in-frame clones, with some not included. The sample gives 2.3 million or so clones, about 92% of which show up once; approximately 0.4% is in the top ten. The source material was naive CD4+ T cells from PBMCs. All receptors derive from a man younger than 30 in good health. Some clones in this sample may be carry-over from other donors' samples. Both conserved end residues are part of each CDR3. Each record gives: V gene, D gene, J gene, clone size, CDR3 DNA, CDR3 protein. A D gene is named only where the DNA matches it firmly. Size is omitted from some rows. Given values are once, few, many or a class for expanded clones.

TRBV10-3	NA	TRBJ1-1	NA	TGTGCCATCAGTGGGGGGGGCGCGAACACTGAAGCTTTCTTT	CAISGGGANTEAFF
TRBV14	NA	TRBJ1-1	once	TGTGCCAGCAGCCGGGACGGGGTTGAAGCTTTCTTT	CASSRDGVEAFF
TRBV5-6	TRBD1	TRBJ2-7	few	TGTGCCAGCAGCTACCGGGACAGGGGTTACGAGCAGTACTTC	CASSYRDRGYEQYF
TRBV6-4	NA	TRBJ1-5	NA	TGTGCCAGCAGTGACTCAGGGACGGACTTAAAGCCCCAGCATTTT	CASSDSGTDLKPQHF
TRBV28	TRBD1	TRBJ1-3	NA	TGTGCCAGCAGTTCCCAGGGACAGGGGGGAGGAAACACCATATATTTT	CASSSQGQGGGNTIYF
TRBV28	TRBD1	TRBJ1-2	NA	TGTGCCAGCAGTTTAACAGGGGCCGGCTACACCTTC	CASSLTGAGYTF
TRBV10-3	NA	TRBJ1-1	NA	TGTGCCGCCTCGGACCCAGGAGGCGCTGAAGCTTTCTTT	CAASDPGGAEAFF
TRBV11-2	NA	TRBJ2-5	NA	TGTGCCAGCAGGCTGTTCTTCGGAGAGGAGACCCAGTACTTC	CASRLFFGEETQYF
TRBV18	TRBD2	TRBJ2-3	NA	TGTGCCAGCTCACCAATCGGGACAGCGGGAGGAACAGATACGCAGTATTTT	CASSPIGTAGGTDTQYF
TRBV6-1	NA	TRBJ2-5	NA	TGTGCCAGCAGTGTGGGCAGCCAAGAGACCCAGTACTTC	CASSVGSQETQYF
TRBV28	NA	TRBJ2-1	NA	TGTGCCAGCAGTTCCACAGCCCCAAACCTTAATGAGCAGTTCTTC	CASSSTAPNLNEQFF
TRBV10-3	TRBD1	TRBJ2-6	NA	TGTGCCATCAGGGACAGGGGGCTCCGCTCTGGGGCCAACGTCCTGACTTTC	CAIRDRGLRSGANVLTF
TRBV15	NA	TRBJ2-7	NA	TGTGCCACCAGCAGAGATCCGGACATGCCGCGATCCTACGAGCAGTACTTC	CATSRDPDMPRSYEQYF
TRBV5-4	NA	TRBJ2-7	once	TGTGCCAGCAGCTCCGACAGTTACGAGCAGTACTTC	CASSSDSYEQYF
TRBV7-2	NA	TRBJ1-5	NA	TGTGCCAGCAGCTTCAGGGCCAATCAGCCCCAGCATTTT	CASSFRANQPQHF
TRBV2	NA	TRBJ2-7	NA	TGTGCCAGCAGGGACATCCCGGACGAGCAGTACTTC	CASRDIPDEQYF
TRBV7-2	TRBD1	TRBJ2-2	NA	TGTGCCAGCAGCTTGGTTCCGGGACAGGAGGAGCTGTTTTTT	CASSLVPGQEELFF
TRBV18	TRBD1	TRBJ1-4	NA	TGTGCCAGCTCACCTGGCTGGGACAGGGGCGAAAAACTGTTTTTT	CASSPGWDRGEKLFF
TRBV5-1	NA	TRBJ1-4	NA	TGCGCCAGCAGCTTGGGGGGGATAGCAACTAATGAAAAACTGTTTTTT	CASSLGGIATNEKLFF
TRBV5-1	TRBD2	TRBJ2-5	NA	TGCGCCAGCAGCTCGGGACTAGCGGGAGACGGGGAGACCCAGTACTTC	CASSSGLAGDGETQYF
TRBV6-5	TRBD1	TRBJ2-3	NA	TGTGCCAGCGGGTCGTGGGACAGGGAAGCAGATACGCAGTATTTT	CASGSWDREADTQYF
TRBV7-8	NA	TRBJ1-1	NA	TGTGCCAGCAGCTATTGGCAGGGACCGGGGACTGAAGCTTTCTTT	CASSYWQGPGTEAFF
TRBV5-6	TRBD2	TRBJ2-3	NA	TGTGCCAGCAGCTTGTCGCTAGCGGGAAGAGATACGCAGTATTTT	CASSLSLAGRDTQYF
TRBV7-9	NA	TRBJ1-2	NA	TGTGCCAGCAGCACACACCCCGGGGGAACGGGATATGGCTACACCTTC	CASSTHPGGTGYGYTF
TRBV6-4	TRBD1	TRBJ2-3	NA	TGTGCCAGCAGACCGACAGGGGGCACAGATACGCAGTATTTT	CASRPTGGTDTQYF
TRBV2	TRBD1	TRBJ2-5	NA	TGTGCCAGCAGCGGTACAGGGGGAGGAGAGACCCAGTACTTC	CASSGTGGGETQYF
TRBV2	NA	TRBJ2-3	NA	TGTGCCAGCAGTCTGAGGCGGGCGGGCACAGATACGCAGTATTTT	CASSLRRAGTDTQYF
TRBV10-1	NA	TRBJ2-7	NA	TGCGCCAGCAGCCGCCATGACAGCTACGAGCAGTACTTC	CASSRHDSYEQYF
TRBV12-5	NA	TRBJ2-3	NA	TGTGCTAGTGGTTTGGCCCTCACAGATACGCAGTATTTT	CASGLALTDTQYF
TRBV5-6	NA	TRBJ2-7	NA	TGTGCCAGCAGCTTGTGGGGCCCCTACGAGCAGTACTTC	CASSLWGPYEQYF
TRBV9	NA	TRBJ1-1	NA	TGTGCCAGCAGCGTAGATCGGAACACTGAAGCTTTCTTT	CASSVDRNTEAFF
TRBV5-6	NA	TRBJ2-1	NA	TGTGCCAGCATGTGGCGGAGCTCCTACAATGAGCAGTTCTTC	CASMWRSSYNEQFF
TRBV18	TRBD1	TRBJ1-1	NA	TGTGCCAGCCTCCGACAGGGGGCCGGCGTGAACACTGAAGCTTTCTTT	CASLRQGAGVNTEAFF
TRBV7-9	NA	TRBJ2-5	NA	TGTGCCAGCAGCTTCTCGGCTAGCCAAGAGACCCAGTACTTC	CASSFSASQETQYF
TRBV18	TRBD1	TRBJ2-3	NA	TGTGCCAGCTCACCCCTAGGGACAGCTACAGATACGCAGTATTTT	CASSPLGTATDTQYF
TRBV6-1	NA	TRBJ1-5	NA	TGTGCCAGCAACTCAGACTCCCTCTCCCAGCATTTT	CASNSDSLSQHF
TRBV5-8	NA	TRBJ2-3	NA	TGTGCCAGCAGCTTGGTACCATACGGTACGCAGTATTTT	CASSLVPYGTQYF
TRBV5-5	NA	TRBJ1-2	NA	TGTGCCAGCAGCCAGGACAGTAACTATGGCTACACCTTC	CASSQDSNYGYTF
TRBV5-1	NA	TRBJ2-1	NA	TGCGCCAGCAGCTTGGCCCCAGCGGGCGATGTTGTTGAGCAGTTCTTC	CASSLAPAGDVVEQFF
TRBV18	NA	TRBJ2-3	once	TGTGCCAGCTCACCACCGGCAGGTAGAAGCACAGATACGCAGTATTTT	CASSPPAGRSTDTQYF
TRBV28	NA	TRBJ2-5	once	TGTGCCAGCAGTGTAACAGGGCCAGCAGAGACCCAGTACTTC	CASSVTGPAETQYF
TRBV6-5	NA	TRBJ1-1	NA	TGTGCCAGCAGTTACCTGGCTTGGAACACTGAAGCTTTCTTT	CASSYLAWNTEAFF
TRBV4-1	NA	TRBJ2-7	NA	TGCGCCAGCAGCCAAGAATCCACTAGCTCCTACGAGCAGTACTTC	CASSQESTSSYEQYF
TRBV6-6	NA	TRBJ2-7	once	TGTGCCAGCAGAGAGGGACCGAGGTCCTACGAGCAGTACTTC	CASREGPRSYEQYF
TRBV6-6	NA	TRBJ2-7	NA	TGTGCCAGCAGTTACTCTTCGGGCGAGCAGTACTTC	CASSYSSGEQYF
TRBV5-1	NA	TRBJ2-3	once	TGCGCCAGCAGCTCGAGCCCCACAGATACGCAGTATTTT	CASSSSPTDTQYF
TRBV5-1	NA	TRBJ1-1	NA	TGCGCCAGCAGCCCGTCACAGGGGAACACTGAAGCTTTCTTT	CASSPSQGNTEAFF
TRBV5-4	NA	TRBJ2-7	NA	TGTGCCAGCAGCTACTATCCGGGCGAGCAGTACTTC	CASSYYPGEQYF
TRBV2	TRBD2	TRBJ2-7	NA	TGTGCCAGCACCCCATCTAGCGGGAGGGCCTACGAGCAGTACTTC	CASTPSSGRAYEQYF
TRBV15	TRBD1	TRBJ2-7	once	TGTGCCACCAGCAGGGGACAGGGGAGTTACGAGCAGTACTTC	CATSRGQGSYEQYF
TRBV7-8	NA	TRBJ1-2	NA	TGTGCCAGCAGCTTAGGAGCCGTTAGCCCGTATGGCTACACCTTC	CASSLGAVSPYGYTF
TRBV4-1	NA	TRBJ2-5	NA	TGCGCCAGCAGCCAAGACTGGGGGAAAGAGACCCAGTACTTC	CASSQDWGKETQYF
TRBV28	TRBD1	TRBJ1-2	NA	TGTGCCAGCAGCCTGGGGACAGGGGGCGGATCTACTAACTATGGCTACACCTTC	CASSLGTGGGSTNYGYTF
TRBV5-4	NA	TRBJ2-2	NA	TGTGCCAGCAGCTCGATAATCGGACACCAGAACACCGGGGAGCTGTTTTTT	CASSSIIGHQNTGELFF
TRBV7-3	TRBD1	TRBJ2-3	NA	TGTGCCAGCAGCTCCGGATCAGGGGGCGATACGCAGTATTTT	CASSSGSGGDTQYF
TRBV5-1	TRBD2	TRBJ2-2	NA	TGCGCCAGCAGCTTTCTAGCGGGAGGCCCCACCGGGGAGCTGTTTTTT	CASSFLAGGPTGELFF
TRBV9	TRBD1	TRBJ1-1	few	TGTGCCAGCAGCGTAGTCACAGGGGGTAACACTGAAGCTTTCTTT	CASSVVTGGNTEAFF
TRBV18	NA	TRBJ1-1	few	TGTGCCAGCTCACCGGCGCAGAACACTGAAGCTTTCTTT	CASSPAQNTEAFF
TRBV2	TRBD1	TRBJ1-2	NA	TGTGCCAGCAGTGGGACAGGGAACTATGGCTACACCTTC	CASSGTGNYGYTF